The rows below give T cell receptor beta chains drawn from one sample of a study of glioma-infiltrating T cells after dendritic cell vaccination. The data were produced by immunoSEQ multiplex PCR, yet TCRdb's version contains in-frame clones alone and is incomplete. The data contain about 50,000 clones, around nine tenths of them singletons. Sequencing was performed on blood, taken after dendritic cell vaccination. Receptors originate from a human donor with glioblastoma. Each CDR3 is given with its conserved first and last residue. Each record gives: J gene, V gene, D gene, clone size, CDR3 protein, CDR3 DNA. D genes are given only for firm matches. Some rows have no size entry. The others give once, few or many, or a class for an expanded clone.

j_gene: TRBJ2-5
v_gene: TRBV9
d_gene: TRBD2
abundance: NA
CDR3aa: CASSVGKREGQETQYF
CDR3nt: TGTGCCAGCAGCGTAGGGAAGCGGGAGGGCCAAGAGACCCAGTACTTC

j_gene: TRBJ2-7
v_gene: TRBV21-1
d_gene: NA
abundance: NA
CDR3aa: CASSFGHYEQYF
CDR3nt: TGTGCCAGCAGCTTTGGGCACTACGAGCAGTACTTC

j_gene: TRBJ2-7
v_gene: TRBV6-1
d_gene: NA
abundance: NA
CDR3aa: CASIWSARGEQYF
CDR3nt: TGTGCCAGCATATGGTCTGCTCGGGGCGAGCAGTACTTC

j_gene: TRBJ2-3
v_gene: TRBV28
d_gene: TRBD2
abundance: NA
CDR3aa: CASRAGVSTDTQYF
CDR3nt: TGTGCCAGCAGGGCGGGAGTAAGCACAGATACGCAGTATTTT

j_gene: TRBJ2-7
v_gene: TRBV28
d_gene: NA
abundance: NA
CDR3aa: CASTPVGTNAYEQYF
CDR3nt: TGTGCCAGCACCCCCGTGGGGACAAATGCCTACGAGCAGTACTTC

j_gene: TRBJ2-7
v_gene: TRBV19
d_gene: TRBD2
abundance: NA
CDR3aa: CASSRTSGKDGQYF
CDR3nt: TGTGCCAGTAGCAGGACTAGCGGGAAGGATGGGCAGTACTTC

j_gene: TRBJ2-3
v_gene: TRBV30
d_gene: NA
abundance: NA
CDR3aa: CAWSVETVTDTQYF
CDR3nt: TGTGCCTGGAGTGTTGAGACAGTAACAGATACGCAGTATTTT

j_gene: TRBJ2-5
v_gene: TRBV6-5
d_gene: NA
abundance: NA
CDR3aa: CASSGTGKETQYF
CDR3nt: TGTGCCAGCTCAGGAACAGGAAAAGAGACCCAGTACTTC

j_gene: TRBJ2-3
v_gene: TRBV13
d_gene: TRBD2
abundance: NA
CDR3aa: CASSGLAGTDTQYF
CDR3nt: TGTGCCAGCAGCGGACTAGCGGGGACAGATACGCAGTATTTT

j_gene: TRBJ2-7
v_gene: TRBV30
d_gene: TRBD1
abundance: NA
CDR3aa: CACGQGGAYEQYF
CDR3nt: TGTGCCTGTGGACAGGGTGGGGCCTACGAGCAGTACTTC

j_gene: TRBJ2-1
v_gene: TRBV5-1
d_gene: TRBD2
abundance: NA
CDR3aa: CASSPGGGYNEQFF
CDR3nt: TGCGCCAGCAGCCCTGGGGGGGGGTACAATGAGCAGTTCTTC

j_gene: TRBJ2-5
v_gene: TRBV27
d_gene: NA
abundance: once
CDR3aa: CAQITGTLNNAEETQYF
CDR3nt: TGTGCCCAAATTACCGGGACACTAAACAACGCCGAAGAGACCCAGTACTTC

j_gene: TRBJ1-2
v_gene: TRBV23-1
d_gene: TRBD1
abundance: NA
CDR3aa: CASSLTGQGGYTF
CDR3nt: TGCGCCAGCTCTTTAACGGGACAGGGGGGCTACACCTTC

j_gene: TRBJ2-3
v_gene: TRBV27
d_gene: TRBD1
abundance: NA
CDR3aa: CASRLQGADTQYF
CDR3nt: TGTGCCAGCAGACTACAGGGGGCAGATACGCAGTATTTT

j_gene: TRBJ1-2
v_gene: TRBV5-4
d_gene: NA
abundance: NA
CDR3aa: CASSFSEGTGYTF
CDR3nt: TGTGCCAGCAGCTTCTCGGAGGGTACTGGCTACACCTTC

j_gene: TRBJ2-7
v_gene: TRBV18
d_gene: NA
abundance: NA
CDR3aa: CASSPTTGFSYEQYF
CDR3nt: TGTGCCAGCTCACCAACTACAGGTTTCTCCTACGAGCAGTACTTC

j_gene: TRBJ1-5
v_gene: TRBV10-3
d_gene: TRBD1
abundance: NA
CDR3aa: CAIGTVKEAAQHF
CDR3nt: TGTGCCATCGGGACAGTCAAGGAAGCGGCCCAGCATTTT

j_gene: TRBJ1-2
v_gene: TRBV19
d_gene: NA
abundance: NA
CDR3aa: CASSLGGGYGYTF
CDR3nt: TGTGCCAGTAGTCTCGGGGGAGGCTATGGCTACACCTTC

j_gene: TRBJ2-2
v_gene: TRBV5-1
d_gene: NA
abundance: NA
CDR3aa: CASRLSPANTGELFF
CDR3nt: TGCGCCAGCAGACTGTCTCCGGCGAACACCGGGGAGCTGTTTTTT

j_gene: TRBJ2-5
v_gene: TRBV7-3
d_gene: TRBD2
abundance: NA
CDR3aa: CASSLTSARETQYF
CDR3nt: TGTGCCAGCAGCCTGACTAGCGCCAGAGAGACTCAGTACTTC

j_gene: TRBJ1-1
v_gene: TRBV10-3
d_gene: NA
abundance: NA
CDR3aa: CAIGRTVDTEAFF
CDR3nt: TGTGCCATCGGAAGGACAGTAGACACTGAAGCTTTCTTT

j_gene: TRBJ1-2
v_gene: TRBV6-6
d_gene: TRBD1
abundance: NA
CDR3aa: CAGWDSRHGYTF
CDR3nt: TGTGCCGGGTGGGACAGCAGGCATGGCTACACCTTC

j_gene: TRBJ2-7
v_gene: TRBV6-1
d_gene: TRBD2
abundance: NA
CDR3aa: CASSEGGYEQYF
CDR3nt: TGTGCCAGCAGTGAGGGGGGGTACGAGCAGTACTTC

j_gene: TRBJ2-7
v_gene: TRBV9
d_gene: TRBD1
abundance: NA
CDR3aa: CASSAEGQTYEQYF
CDR3nt: TGTGCCAGCAGCGCCGAGGGACAGACCTACGAGCAGTACTTC

j_gene: TRBJ1-3
v_gene: TRBV21-1
d_gene: NA
abundance: NA
CDR3aa: CASRERVLQHARNTIYF
CDR3nt: TGTGCCAGCAGAGAACGTGTACTACAACACGCACGAAACACCATATATTTT

j_gene: TRBJ1-5
v_gene: TRBV9
d_gene: NA
abundance: NA
CDR3aa: CASSQSGLPNQPQHF
CDR3nt: TGTGCCAGCTCACAGTCGGGACTGCCCAATCAGCCCCAGCATTTT

j_gene: TRBJ1-3
v_gene: TRBV10-3
d_gene: NA
abundance: few
CDR3aa: CAISESGAPGNTIYF
CDR3nt: TGTGCCATCAGTGAGTCTGGGGCTCCCGGAAACACCATATATTTT

j_gene: TRBJ1-2
v_gene: TRBV5-1
d_gene: NA
abundance: NA
CDR3aa: CASSLGDYGYTF
CDR3nt: TGCGCCAGCAGCTTGGGAGATTATGGCTACACCTTC

j_gene: TRBJ2-3
v_gene: TRBV4-3
d_gene: TRBD2
abundance: NA
CDR3aa: CASSQGTPGLAGTDTQYF
CDR3nt: TGCGCCAGCAGCCAAGGAACCCCGGGACTAGCGGGAACAGATACGCAGTATTTT

j_gene: TRBJ2-7
v_gene: TRBV5-1
d_gene: TRBD1
abundance: NA
CDR3aa: CASSKWKDRWYEQYF
CDR3nt: TGCGCCAGCAGCAAATGGAAGGACAGGTGGTACGAGCAGTACTTC

j_gene: TRBJ2-1
v_gene: TRBV7-9
d_gene: TRBD2
abundance: NA
CDR3aa: CASSLASGRFNEQFF
CDR3nt: TGTGCCAGCAGCCTCGCTAGCGGGAGGTTCAATGAGCAGTTCTTC

j_gene: TRBJ2-1
v_gene: TRBV10-3
d_gene: TRBD2
abundance: NA
CDR3aa: CAKPTSGRAHYGNEQFF
CDR3nt: TGTGCCAAACCGACTAGCGGGAGGGCACATTACGGCAATGAGCAGTTCTTC

j_gene: TRBJ1-1
v_gene: TRBV27
d_gene: NA
abundance: NA
CDR3aa: CASSFSGPTEAFF
CDR3nt: TGTGCCAGCAGTTTCAGCGGCCCCACTGAAGCTTTCTTT

j_gene: TRBJ1-1
v_gene: TRBV30
d_gene: TRBD1
abundance: NA
CDR3aa: CAWSDPGTANTEAFF
CDR3nt: TGTGCCTGGAGTGATCCCGGGACAGCGAACACTGAAGCTTTCTTT

j_gene: TRBJ1-2
v_gene: TRBV19
d_gene: NA
abundance: NA
CDR3aa: CASSSRNVNSGRVDYGYTF
CDR3nt: TGTGCCAGTAGTTCACGAAACGTCAACTCTGGCAGGGTGGACTATGGCTACACCTTC

j_gene: TRBJ1-4
v_gene: TRBV28
d_gene: NA
abundance: NA
CDR3aa: CASRSLLATNEKLFF
CDR3nt: TGTGCCAGCAGATCCCTACTTGCAACTAATGAAAAACTGTTTTTT

j_gene: TRBJ1-5
v_gene: TRBV9
d_gene: NA
abundance: NA
CDR3aa: CASSVKGGQPQHF
CDR3nt: TGTGCCAGCAGCGTTAAGGGAGGTCAGCCCCAGCATTTT

j_gene: TRBJ2-3
v_gene: TRBV4-3
d_gene: TRBD1
abundance: NA
CDR3aa: CASSQDSPGRGPNTQYF
CDR3nt: TGCGCCAGCAGCCAAGATTCGCCGGGTAGGGGGCCGAATACGCAGTATTTT

j_gene: TRBJ2-3
v_gene: TRBV28
d_gene: TRBD1
abundance: NA
CDR3aa: CASSLLGTGLSDTQYF
CDR3nt: TGTGCCAGCAGTTTATTGGGGACAGGGCTTTCCGATACGCAGTATTTT

j_gene: TRBJ1-1
v_gene: TRBV10-3
d_gene: TRBD1
abundance: NA
CDR3aa: CAITQGENTEAFF
CDR3nt: TGTGCCATCACGCAGGGGGAGAACACTGAAGCTTTCTTT

j_gene: TRBJ1-3
v_gene: TRBV7-9
d_gene: TRBD1
abundance: NA
CDR3aa: CASSPYGGQFSSGNTIYF
CDR3nt: TGTGCCAGCAGCCCCTATGGGGGACAGTTTAGCTCTGGAAACACCATATATTTT

j_gene: TRBJ1-2
v_gene: TRBV9
d_gene: NA
abundance: once
CDR3aa: CASSVGGEFLGGYTF
CDR3nt: TGTGCCAGCAGCGTAGGCGGGGAATTTTTGGGTGGCTACACCTTC

j_gene: TRBJ2-1
v_gene: TRBV11-2
d_gene: TRBD2
abundance: NA
CDR3aa: CASSKGGRSYEQFF
CDR3nt: TGTGCCAGCAGCAAGGGCGGGAGATCGTATGAGCAGTTCTTC

j_gene: TRBJ1-2
v_gene: TRBV28
d_gene: NA
abundance: NA
CDR3aa: CASSIQGYGYTF
CDR3nt: TGTGCCAGCAGTATACAGGGTTATGGCTACACCTTC

j_gene: TRBJ2-1
v_gene: TRBV18
d_gene: TRBD2
abundance: NA
CDR3aa: CASSPTSGGYNEQFF
CDR3nt: TGTGCCAGCTCCCCGACTAGCGGGGGTTACAATGAGCAGTTCTTC

j_gene: TRBJ2-3
v_gene: TRBV7-9
d_gene: NA
abundance: NA
CDR3aa: CASSLIGVSTDTQYF
CDR3nt: TGTGCCAGCAGCTTAATAGGAGTAAGCACAGATACGCAGTATTTT

j_gene: TRBJ1-5
v_gene: TRBV19
d_gene: NA
abundance: NA
CDR3aa: CASNPTGLGVQPQHF
CDR3nt: TGTGCCAGTAATCCTACAGGGCTCGGGGTTCAGCCCCAGCATTTT

j_gene: TRBJ2-2
v_gene: TRBV5-1
d_gene: TRBD2
abundance: NA
CDR3aa: CASTPLAGVGSGELFF
CDR3nt: TGCGCCAGCACCCCTTTAGCGGGAGTGGGGTCCGGGGAGCTGTTTTTT

j_gene: TRBJ1-2
v_gene: TRBV7-8
d_gene: TRBD1
abundance: NA
CDR3aa: CASSLVQGGGYTF
CDR3nt: TGTGCCAGCAGCTTAGTACAGGGGGGGGGCTACACCTTC

j_gene: TRBJ1-2
v_gene: TRBV4-1
d_gene: NA
abundance: NA
CDR3aa: CASSQDGSENYGYTF
CDR3nt: TGCGCCAGCAGCCAAGATGGATCGGAGAACTATGGCTACACCTTC

j_gene: TRBJ2-1
v_gene: TRBV6-4
d_gene: TRBD2
abundance: NA
CDR3aa: CASSDSGLAGVNEQFF
CDR3nt: TGTGCCAGCAGTGACTCAGGACTAGCGGGAGTTAATGAGCAGTTCTTC

j_gene: TRBJ1-2
v_gene: TRBV19
d_gene: NA
abundance: NA
CDR3aa: CASSSVPANYGYTF
CDR3nt: TGTGCCAGTAGTTCCGTCCCAGCTAACTATGGCTACACCTTC

j_gene: TRBJ2-1
v_gene: TRBV6-6
d_gene: NA
abundance: NA
CDR3aa: CASSYFRGAHNEQFF
CDR3nt: TGTGCCAGCAGTTACTTTCGGGGGGCGCACAATGAGCAGTTCTTC